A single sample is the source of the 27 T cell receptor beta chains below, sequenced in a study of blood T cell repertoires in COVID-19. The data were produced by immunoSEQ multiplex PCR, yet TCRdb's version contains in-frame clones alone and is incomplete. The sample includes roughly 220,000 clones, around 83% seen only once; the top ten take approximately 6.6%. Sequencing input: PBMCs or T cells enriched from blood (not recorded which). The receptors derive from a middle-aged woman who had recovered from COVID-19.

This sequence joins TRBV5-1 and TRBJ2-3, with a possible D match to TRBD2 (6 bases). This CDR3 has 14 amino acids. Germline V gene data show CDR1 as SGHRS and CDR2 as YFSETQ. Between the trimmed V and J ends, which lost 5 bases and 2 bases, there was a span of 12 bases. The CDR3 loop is CASRIADNTDTQYF. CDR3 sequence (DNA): TGCGCCAGCAGAATAGCGGACAACACAGATACGCAGTATTTT.

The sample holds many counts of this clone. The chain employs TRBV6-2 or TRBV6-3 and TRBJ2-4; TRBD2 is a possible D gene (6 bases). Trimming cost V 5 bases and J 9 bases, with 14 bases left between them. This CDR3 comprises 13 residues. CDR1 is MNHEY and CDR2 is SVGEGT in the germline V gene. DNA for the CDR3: TGTGCCAGCAGTCTGACTAGAGGGAGCATTCAGTACTTC. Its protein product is CASSLTRGSIQYF.

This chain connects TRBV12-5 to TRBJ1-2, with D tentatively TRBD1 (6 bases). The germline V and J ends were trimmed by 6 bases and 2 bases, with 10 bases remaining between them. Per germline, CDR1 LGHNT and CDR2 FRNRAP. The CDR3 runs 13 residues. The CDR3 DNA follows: TGTGCTAGTGGGCAGGGGACAAACTATGGCTACACCTTC. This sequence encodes CASGQGTNYGYTF. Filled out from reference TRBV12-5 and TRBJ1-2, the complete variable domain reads DARVTQTPRHKVTEMGQEVTMRCQPILGHNTVFWYRQTMMQGLELLAYFRNRAPLDDSGMPKDRFSAEMPDATLATLKIQPSEPRDSAVYFCASGQGTNYGYTFGSGTRLTVV.

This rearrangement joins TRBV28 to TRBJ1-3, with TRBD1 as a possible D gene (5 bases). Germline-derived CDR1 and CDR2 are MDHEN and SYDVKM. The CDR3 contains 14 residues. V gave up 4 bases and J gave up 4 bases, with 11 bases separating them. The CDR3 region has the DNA TGTGCCAGCAGTTCCAGGGAAGGGGGAAACACCATATATTTT. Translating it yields CASSSREGGNTIYF.

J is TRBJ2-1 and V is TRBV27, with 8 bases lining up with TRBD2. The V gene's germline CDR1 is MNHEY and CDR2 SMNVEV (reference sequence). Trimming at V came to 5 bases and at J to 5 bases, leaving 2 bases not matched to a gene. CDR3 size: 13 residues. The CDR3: CASSHSGDNEQFF. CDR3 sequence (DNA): TGTGCCAGCAGTCATAGCGGGGACAATGAGCAGTTCTTC.

The CDR3 loop is CASRQGGRELFF. The CDR3 nucleotides read TGCGCCAGCAGGCAGGGCGGCCGGGAGCTGTTTTTT. The J gene is TRBJ2-2, the V gene TRBV4-1, with D tentatively TRBD1 (5 bases). The V gene's germline CDR1 is MGHRA and CDR2 YSYEKL. This CDR3 comprises 12 residues. The germline V and J ends were trimmed by 6 bases and 9 bases, with 11 bases remaining between them.

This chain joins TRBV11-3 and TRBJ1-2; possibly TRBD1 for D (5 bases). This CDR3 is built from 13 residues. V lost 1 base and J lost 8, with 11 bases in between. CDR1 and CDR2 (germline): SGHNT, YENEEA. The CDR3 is CASSLARDRGYTF. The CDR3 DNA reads TGTGCCAGCAGCTTAGCCCGAGACAGAGGCTACACCTTC.

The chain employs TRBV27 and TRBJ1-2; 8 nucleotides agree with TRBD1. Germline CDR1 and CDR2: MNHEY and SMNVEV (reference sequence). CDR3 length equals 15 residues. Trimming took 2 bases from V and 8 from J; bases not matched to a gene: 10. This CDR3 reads CASSLQTGDAGGYTF. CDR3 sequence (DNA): TGTGCCAGCAGTTTACAGACAGGGGATGCGGGCGGCTACACCTTC.

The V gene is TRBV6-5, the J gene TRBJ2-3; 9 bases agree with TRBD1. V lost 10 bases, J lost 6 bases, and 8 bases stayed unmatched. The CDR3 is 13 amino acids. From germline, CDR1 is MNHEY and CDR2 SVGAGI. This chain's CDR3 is CANVTGGADTQYF. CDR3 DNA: TGTGCCAACGTGACAGGGGGTGCTGATACGCAGTATTTT.

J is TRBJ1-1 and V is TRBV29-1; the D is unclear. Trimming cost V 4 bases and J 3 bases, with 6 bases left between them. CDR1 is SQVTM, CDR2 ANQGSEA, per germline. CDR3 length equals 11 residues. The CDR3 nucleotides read TGCAGCGTTGTTGTCGACACTGAAGCTTTCTTT. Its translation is CSVVVDTEAFF.

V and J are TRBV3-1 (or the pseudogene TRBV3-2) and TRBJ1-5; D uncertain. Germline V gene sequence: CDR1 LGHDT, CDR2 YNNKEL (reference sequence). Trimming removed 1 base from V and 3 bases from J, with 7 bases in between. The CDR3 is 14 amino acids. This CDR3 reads CASSQGRDNQPQHF. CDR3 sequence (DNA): TGTGCCAGCAGCCAAGGACGGGACAATCAGCCCCAGCATTTT.

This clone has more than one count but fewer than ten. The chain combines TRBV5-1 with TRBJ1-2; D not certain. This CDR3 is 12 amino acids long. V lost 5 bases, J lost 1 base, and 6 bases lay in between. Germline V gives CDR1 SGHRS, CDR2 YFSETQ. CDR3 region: CASSNSNYGYTF. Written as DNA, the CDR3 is TGCGCCAGCAGTAACAGTAACTATGGCTACACCTTC. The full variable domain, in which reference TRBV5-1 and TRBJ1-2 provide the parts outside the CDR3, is KAGVTQTPRYLIKTRGQQVTLSCSPISGHRSVSWYQQTPGQGLQFLFEYFSETQRNKGNFPGRFSGRQFSNSRSEMNVSTLELGDSALYLCASSNSNYGYTFGSGTRLTVV.

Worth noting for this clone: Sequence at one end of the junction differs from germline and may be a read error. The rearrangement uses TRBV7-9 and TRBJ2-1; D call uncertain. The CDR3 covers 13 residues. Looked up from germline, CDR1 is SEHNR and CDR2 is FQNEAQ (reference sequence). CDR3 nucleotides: TGTGCCAACAGCCCCCACGACAAAAATGAGCAGTTCTTC. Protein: CANSPHDKNEQFF.

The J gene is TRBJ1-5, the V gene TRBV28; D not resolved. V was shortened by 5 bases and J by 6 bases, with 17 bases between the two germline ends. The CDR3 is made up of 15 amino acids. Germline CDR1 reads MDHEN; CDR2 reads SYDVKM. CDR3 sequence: CASSLGSLESQPQHF. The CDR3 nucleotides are TGTGCCAGCAGTCTCGGGAGCTTAGAAAGTCAGCCCCAGCATTTT.

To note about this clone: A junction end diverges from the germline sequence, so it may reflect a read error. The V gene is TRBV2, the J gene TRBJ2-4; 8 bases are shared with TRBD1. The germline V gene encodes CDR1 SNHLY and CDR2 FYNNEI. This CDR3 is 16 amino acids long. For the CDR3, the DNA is TGTGCCAGCAGTGCCCGGACAGGGAGCGCCACAAACATTCAGTACTTC. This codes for CASSARTGSATNIQYF.

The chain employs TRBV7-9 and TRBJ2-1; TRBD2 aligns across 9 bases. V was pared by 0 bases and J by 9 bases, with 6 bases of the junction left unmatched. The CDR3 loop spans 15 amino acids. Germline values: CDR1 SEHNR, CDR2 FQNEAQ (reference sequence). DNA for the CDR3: TGTGCCAGCAGCTTAGCTATAGCGGGAGCCGGTGAGCAGTTCTTC. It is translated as CASSLAIAGAGEQFF. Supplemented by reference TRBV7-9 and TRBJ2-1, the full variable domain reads DTGVSQNPRHKITKRGQNVTFRCDPISEHNRLYWYRQTLGQGPEFLTYFQNEAQLEKSRLLSDRFSAERPKGSFSTLEIQRTEQGDSAMYLCASSLAIAGAGEQFFGPGTRLTVL.

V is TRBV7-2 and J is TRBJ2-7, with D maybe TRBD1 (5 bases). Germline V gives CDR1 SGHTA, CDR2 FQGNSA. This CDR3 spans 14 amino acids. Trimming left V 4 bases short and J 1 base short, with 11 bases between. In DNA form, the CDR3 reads TGTGCCAGCAGCTCAACAGGAATTTCCTACGAGCAGTACTTC. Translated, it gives CASSSTGISYEQYF.

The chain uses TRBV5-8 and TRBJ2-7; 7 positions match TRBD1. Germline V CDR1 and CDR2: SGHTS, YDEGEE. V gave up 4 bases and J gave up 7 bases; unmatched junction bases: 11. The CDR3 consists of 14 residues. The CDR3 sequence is CASSGDRVRREQYF. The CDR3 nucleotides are TGTGCCAGCAGCGGAGACAGGGTAAGAAGGGAGCAGTACTTC.

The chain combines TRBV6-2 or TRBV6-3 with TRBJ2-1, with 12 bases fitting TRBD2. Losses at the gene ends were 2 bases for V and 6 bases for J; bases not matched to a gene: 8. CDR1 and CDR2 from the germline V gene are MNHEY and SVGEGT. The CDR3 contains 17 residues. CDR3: CASSYPPLAGGSNEQFF. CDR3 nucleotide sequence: TGTGCCAGCAGTTACCCCCCGCTAGCGGGAGGGTCCAATGAGCAGTTCTTC.

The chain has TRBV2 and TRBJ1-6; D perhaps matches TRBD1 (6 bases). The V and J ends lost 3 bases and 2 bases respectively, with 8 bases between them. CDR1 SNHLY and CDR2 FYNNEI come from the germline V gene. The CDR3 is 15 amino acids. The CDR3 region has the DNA TGTGCCAGCAGTGATGGGGGCCCCTATAATTCACCCCTCCACTTT. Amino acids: CASSDGGPYNSPLHF.

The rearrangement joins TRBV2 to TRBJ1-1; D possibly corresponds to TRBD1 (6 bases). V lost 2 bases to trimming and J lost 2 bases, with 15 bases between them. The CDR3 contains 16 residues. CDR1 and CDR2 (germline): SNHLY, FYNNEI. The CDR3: CASSERRGRGNTEAFF. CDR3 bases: TGTGCCAGCAGTGAACGGAGGGGGAGGGGTAACACTGAAGCTTTCTTT.

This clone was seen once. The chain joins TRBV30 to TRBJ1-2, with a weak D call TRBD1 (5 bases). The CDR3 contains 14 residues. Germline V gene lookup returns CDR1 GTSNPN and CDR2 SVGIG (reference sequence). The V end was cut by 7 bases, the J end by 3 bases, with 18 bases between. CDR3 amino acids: CASPDKTVYYGYTF. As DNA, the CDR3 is TGTGCCTCCCCAGACAAGACAGTTTACTATGGCTACACCTTC.

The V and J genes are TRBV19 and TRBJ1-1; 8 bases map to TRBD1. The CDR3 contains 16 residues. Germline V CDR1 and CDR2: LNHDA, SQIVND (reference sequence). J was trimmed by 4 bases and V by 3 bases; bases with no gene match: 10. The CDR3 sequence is CASSILQGARATEAFF. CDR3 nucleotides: TGTGCCAGTAGTATTCTCCAGGGGGCGCGAGCCACTGAAGCTTTCTTT.

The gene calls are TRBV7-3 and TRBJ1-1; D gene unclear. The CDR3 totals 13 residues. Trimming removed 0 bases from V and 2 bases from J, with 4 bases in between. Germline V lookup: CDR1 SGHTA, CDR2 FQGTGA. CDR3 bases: TGTGCCAGCAGCTTAACGTATAACACTGAAGCTTTCTTT. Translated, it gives CASSLTYNTEAFF.

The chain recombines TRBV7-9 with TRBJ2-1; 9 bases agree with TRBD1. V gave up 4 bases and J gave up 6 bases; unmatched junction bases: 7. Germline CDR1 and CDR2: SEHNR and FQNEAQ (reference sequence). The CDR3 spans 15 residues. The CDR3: CASSSSDRGTNEQFF. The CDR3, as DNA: TGTGCCAGCAGCTCGTCGGACAGGGGTACCAATGAGCAGTTCTTC.

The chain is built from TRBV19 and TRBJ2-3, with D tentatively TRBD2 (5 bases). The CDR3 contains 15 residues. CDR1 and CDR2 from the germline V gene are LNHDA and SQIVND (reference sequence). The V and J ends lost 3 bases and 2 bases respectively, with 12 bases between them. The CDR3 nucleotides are TGTGCCAGTAGTATCGGGAAAAGGGTCACAGATACGCAGTATTTT. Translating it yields CASSIGKRVTDTQYF.

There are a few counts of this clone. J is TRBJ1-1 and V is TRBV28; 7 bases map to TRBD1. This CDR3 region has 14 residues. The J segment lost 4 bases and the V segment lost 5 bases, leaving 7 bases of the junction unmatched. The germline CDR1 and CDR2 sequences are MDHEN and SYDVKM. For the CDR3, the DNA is TGTGCCAGCAGTCCTCAACAGGGGCGCACTGAAGCTTTCTTT. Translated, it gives CASSPQQGRTEAFF.